This T cell receptor (beta chain) came from a study of blood T cell repertoires in COVID-19. The table came from immunoSEQ multiplex PCR; TCRdb's copy has only in-frame clones and leaves some out. The table includes 470,000 or so clones, approximately 83% detected once. Germline CDR1 MNHNY, CDR2 SVGAGI (reference sequence). The V and J ends lost 7 bases and 4 bases respectively, with 10 bases between them. CDR3 length: 12 amino acids. The genes are TRBV6-6 and TRBJ2-5; D not certain. This clonotype originated in a human donor in a cohort sampled during active COVID-19. The sequencing sample was made of peripheral blood. As DNA, the CDR3 is TGTGCCAGCATCCAGGCAGGAGAGACCCAGTACTTC. As protein: CASIQAGETQYF.